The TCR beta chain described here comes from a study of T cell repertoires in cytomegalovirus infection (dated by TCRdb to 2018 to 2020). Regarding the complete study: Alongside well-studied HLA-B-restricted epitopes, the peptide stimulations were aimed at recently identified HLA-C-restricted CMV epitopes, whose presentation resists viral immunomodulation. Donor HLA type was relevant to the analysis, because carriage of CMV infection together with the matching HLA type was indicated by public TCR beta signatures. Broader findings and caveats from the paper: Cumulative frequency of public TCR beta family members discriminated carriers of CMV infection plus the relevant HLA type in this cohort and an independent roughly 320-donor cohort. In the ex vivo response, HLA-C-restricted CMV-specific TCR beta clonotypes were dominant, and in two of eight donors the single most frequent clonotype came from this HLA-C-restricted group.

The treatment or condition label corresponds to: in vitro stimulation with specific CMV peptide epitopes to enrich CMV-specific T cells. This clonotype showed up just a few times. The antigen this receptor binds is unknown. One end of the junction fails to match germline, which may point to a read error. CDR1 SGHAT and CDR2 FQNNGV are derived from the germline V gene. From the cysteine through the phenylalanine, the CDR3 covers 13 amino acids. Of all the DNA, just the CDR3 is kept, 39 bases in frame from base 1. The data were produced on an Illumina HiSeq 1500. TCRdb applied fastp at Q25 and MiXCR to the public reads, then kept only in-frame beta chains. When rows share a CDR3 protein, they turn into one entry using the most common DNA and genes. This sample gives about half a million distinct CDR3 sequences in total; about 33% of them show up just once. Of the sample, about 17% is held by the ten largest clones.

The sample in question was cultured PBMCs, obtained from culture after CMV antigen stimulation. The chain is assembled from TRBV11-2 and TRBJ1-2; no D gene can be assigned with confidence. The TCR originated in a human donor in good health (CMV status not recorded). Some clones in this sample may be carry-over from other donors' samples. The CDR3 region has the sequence CASSPDFNFGYTF. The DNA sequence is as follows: TGTGCCAGCAGTCCCGATTTTAACTTTGGCTACACCTTC. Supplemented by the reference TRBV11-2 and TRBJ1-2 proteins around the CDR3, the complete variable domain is EAGVAQSPRYKIIEKRQSVAFWCNPISGHATLYWYQQILGQGPKLLIQFQNNGVVDDSQLPKDRFSAERLKGVDSTLKIQPAKLEDSAVYLCASSPDFNFGYTFGSGTRLTVV.